The T cell receptor beta chain described here comes from a study of shared clonotypes between healthy human individuals. Study background: CD4 naive and memory got three plates each, CD8 naive two, CD8 memory one.

Sorted-subset replicate PCRs used 200 ng DNA, tens of thousands of T cell genomes. TCRdb's table, derived via immunoSEQ multiplex PCR, lists solely in-frame clones and lacks some. The sample has around 2,000,000 clones, about 95% seen once. Notes on this clone: At the DNA level, this CDR3 is encoded by other sequences in the same sample as well.

Terminally differentiated effector memory CD45RA+ cells were left out of the naive CD8 fraction, which was CD45RO-negative and positively selected for CCR7. Participating donors were healthy, HIV-negative adults free of recent acute infections or vaccinations. Everyone who donated was a Caucasian adult who lived in Nashville, Tennessee. The sequence came from a man aged 18 to 29 in good health. The sequenced material came from naive CD8+ T cells sorted from blood.

CDR3 residues: CASSLGLAESYEQYF. In DNA, the CDR3 is TGCGCCAGCAGCCTGGGACTAGCGGAGTCCTACGAGCAGTACTTC. This rearrangement joins TRBV4-3 to TRBJ2-7; TRBD2 matches at 11 bases. Germline V lookup: CDR1 LGHNA, CDR2 YSLEER. The V segment lost 4 bases and the J segment 1 base; nucleotides outside the gene matches: 3. CDR3 size: 15 residues.